The clone carrying this TCR beta chain was detected a few times. As yet, its antigen is unknown. The V gene end was trimmed by 0 bases and the J gene end by 3 bases; junction bases not matched to a gene: 2. Germline loops: CDR1 SGHTA, CDR2 FQGNSA. The CDR3 spans 15 residues. The data were obtained in a study of response to subunit inactivated influenza vaccine. In TCRdb, the RT-PCR reads were re-called with MiXCR into one record per CDR3 protein. The repertoire holds about 780,000 distinct CDR3 sequences, roughly 20% seen once, with roughly a tenth in the top ten. Notes on the study in general: Authors suggested each seasonal influenza vaccination recruits few new T cells.

This chain connects TRBV7-2 to TRBJ1-2; the match to TRBD1 covers 9 bases. Sequencing used PBMCs from blood, obtained 5 to 6 days after vaccination. The receptor was isolated from a man in his fifties who received an inactivated influenza vaccine. The CDR3 region has the DNA TGTGCCAGCAGCTTAGCAACAGGGGGCGACTATGGCTACACCTTC. Translated: CASSLATGGDYGYTF.